The present TCR beta chain was sequenced within a study of blood T cell dynamics during melanoma immunotherapy. Study-level findings and limits: It remained unknown if the driving T cell clones were melanoma-specific.

Notes on this clone: Its antigen is unidentified.

Every bulk PBMC sample received the same 350 ng of DNA. Profiling relied on immunoSEQ multiplex PCR, and the TCRdb table lists in-frame clones only, not all of them. The profile shows about 11,000 clones, over 80% of them singletons. The CDR3 has 14 amino acids. The germline gives CDR1 SGHNT, CDR2 YYREEE (reference sequence). V was cut by 3 bases and J by 1 base, with 7 bases left in between. The time point is: week 3, after first cycle of checkpoint inhibitor. Apart from two fast progressors, RECIST 1.1 response was judged 12 weeks post-infusion. Prior systemic cancer therapy, immunosuppressant use and other active malignancies excluded patients.

The clonotype was recovered from a human donor with melanoma. The chain is built from TRBV5-4 and TRBJ2-2, with a weak D call TRBD1 (6 bases). The sequences come from blood, collected from a patient treated with checkpoint blockade. This CDR3 reads CASSSGQNTGELFF. The CDR3 DNA sequence: TGTGCCAGCAGCTCGGGACAGAACACCGGGGAGCTGTTTTTT. The variable domain in full, completed from reference TRBV5-4 and TRBJ2-2, reads ETGVTQSPTHLIKTRGQQVTLRCSSQSGHNTVSWYQQALGQGPQFIFQYYREEENGRGNFPPRFSGLQFPNYSSELNVNALELDDSALYLCASSSGQNTGELFFGEGSRLTVL.